Described below is a single T cell receptor (beta chain) sequence and its context. Its specificity is not known. Each donor was a healthy Caucasian individual from Russia, aged roughly 6 to 90. The data originate from a study of blood T cells in healthy people across ages. Overall study results and limits: Getting older went along with TCR beta diversity per million T cells dropping roughly linearly. Aged donors had fewer naive CD4+ cells and lower diversity than long-lived donors.

The CDR3 sequence is 17 residues long. Germline CDR1 is MNHEY and CDR2 is SVGEGT. Trimming removed 6 bases at V and 2 bases at J, with 17 bases between. The use of a sample-barcoded 5' primer and a J-beta primer mix characterized a second PCR of about 6 to 11 cycles. TCRdb independently ran MiXCR on the 5' RACE reads; one entry per CDR3 protein. Seen here are about 580,000 distinct CDR3 sequences, 40% to 50% observed once, and the top ten hold under 30%. The chain employs TRBV6-2 or TRBV6-3 and TRBJ2-6, with a weak D call TRBD2 (7 bases). Material for sequencing was blood. This clonotype originated in a man of 80 years or more in good health. CDR3 in DNA: TGTGCCAGCAGCCCTATATGGGGGGGCGCTGGGGCCAACGTCCTGACTTTC. Its translation: CASSPIWGGAGANVLTF.